A single sample is the source of the 3 T cell receptor beta chains below, sequenced in a study of T cell responses to AZD1222 COVID-19 vaccine. The method was immunoSEQ multiplex PCR; TCRdb's version includes in-frame clones alone and lacks a portion of them. This sample yields about 110,000 clones, of which around nine tenths are seen a single time; under 20% belongs to the top ten. The sequencing used peripheral blood, collected on day 0 of AZD1222 vaccination. The receptors stem from an adult in good health.

The V call is TRBV5-1, the J call TRBJ1-2, with a weak D call TRBD1 (5 bases). Germline V gives CDR1 SGHRS, CDR2 YFSETQ. The V gene lost 0 bases and the J gene lost 7 bases, with 16 bases spanning the gap. The CDR3 consists of 15 residues. The CDR3 nucleotides are TGCGCCAGCAGCTTGGTTGAGGGACCCCTTTTTGGCTACACCTTC. This sequence encodes CASSLVEGPLFGYTF.

CDR3 sequence (DNA): TGTGCCAGCAGCCAAGCAGTAGGTATGAGCAATCAGCCCCAGCATTTT. Amino acids: CASSQAVGMSNQPQHF. The chain uses TRBV4-2 and TRBJ1-5; no firm D call. Germline V lookup: CDR1 LGHNA, CDR2 YNFKEQ. V was clipped by 1 base and J by 1 base, with 11 bases between them. This CDR3 region has 16 residues.

About this clone itself: At the DNA level, this CDR3 is encoded by other sequences in the same sample as well. The chain is built from TRBV15 and TRBJ1-5; no firm D call. The CDR3 loop spans 16 amino acids. V dropped 0 bases and J dropped 2 bases, with 11 bases sitting between them. Germline V CDR1 and CDR2: LNHNV, YYDKDF (reference sequence). The DNA for the CDR3 is TGTGCCACCAGCAGAGATCCCCGGAGTGGCAATCAGCCCCAGCATTTT. Its translation is CATSRDPRSGNQPQHF.